This TCR beta chain was documented in a study of T cells after yellow fever vaccination. On the study more broadly: Fractions of low cell number were prepared using SMART-Seq v4 Ultra Low Input.

By 5'RACE template switching, TCR cDNA was produced, with a universal primer site and UMIs added in the process. TCRdb re-called the 5' RACE reads through MiXCR, storing one row per CDR3 protein. Of some 320,000 distinct CDR3 sequences in the sample, about 11% were seen once. Points on this clonotype: The antigen remains unidentified.

Overall study results and limits: Most primary-vaccination clones recurred post-booster (approximately 95% CD4, roughly 87% CD8).

Germline CDR1 reads SGHTA; CDR2 reads FQGNSA. The V gene lost 4 bases and the J gene lost 8 bases, with 18 bases spanning the gap. The CDR3 has 15 amino acids. The TCR originated in a man younger than 35 who received the YFV17D yellow fever vaccine. Source: CD4+ T cells sorted from PBMCs, taken 45 days after the yellow fever booster vaccination. The chain is built from TRBV7-2 and TRBJ1-5; D is unclear. In DNA, the CDR3 is TGTGCCAGCAGCTATGGACCCACACGACAAGAGCCCCAGCATTTT. Its protein is CASSYGPTRQEPQHF.